This T cell receptor (beta chain) was identified during a study of human T cells and chemical hapten exposure. Sample time point: patch test 1, 2 weeks after DPC sensitization. Described treatment: therapeutic diphenylcyclopropenone sensitization with weekly scalp DPC. CDR3 length: 15 amino acids. CDR1 and CDR2 (germline): SGDLS, YYNGEE. The V gene lost 5 bases and the J gene lost 0 bases, with 13 bases spanning the gap. Using its own MiXCR run on the RACE reads, TCRdb lists one record per CDR3 protein. The data show 11,000 to 15,000 distinct CDR3 sequences, roughly 15% seen once. The V gene is TRBV9, the J gene TRBJ2-3; D is perhaps TRBD1 or TRBD2 (5 bases each). The TCR originated in a woman aged 25 to 45 with alopecia areata. Some clones in this sample may be carry-over from other donors' samples. Sequenced material: whole blood, taken in connection with sensitization to the hapten diphenylcyclopropenone (DPC). CDR3 nucleotides: TGTGCCAGCAGTCAAAGGGGCGGGAGCACAGATACGCAGTATTTT. This sequence encodes CASSQRGGSTDTQYF.